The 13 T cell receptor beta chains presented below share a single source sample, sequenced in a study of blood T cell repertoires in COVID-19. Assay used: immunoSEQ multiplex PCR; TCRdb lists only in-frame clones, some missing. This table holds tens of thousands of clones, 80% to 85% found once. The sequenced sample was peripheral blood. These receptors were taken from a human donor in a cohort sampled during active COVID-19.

The CDR3 DNA follows: TGTGCCAGCAGTGGCGGACAGGGGGTTAAAATAGGGGAGCTGTTTTTT. Protein product: CASSGGQGVKIGELFF. V usage is TRBV6-1 and J usage is TRBJ2-2, with 10 bases fitting TRBD1. The V gene end was trimmed by 4 bases and the J gene end by 8 bases; junction bases not matched to a gene: 10. Per the germline V gene, CDR1 is MNHNS and CDR2 is SASEGT. This CDR3 is built from 16 residues.

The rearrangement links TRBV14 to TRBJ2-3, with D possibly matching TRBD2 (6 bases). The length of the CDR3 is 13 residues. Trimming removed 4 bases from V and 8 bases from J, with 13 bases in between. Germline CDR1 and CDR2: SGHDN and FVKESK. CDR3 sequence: CASSPDRRGTQYF. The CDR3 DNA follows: TGTGCCAGCAGCCCCGACCGGCGGGGTACGCAGTATTTT.

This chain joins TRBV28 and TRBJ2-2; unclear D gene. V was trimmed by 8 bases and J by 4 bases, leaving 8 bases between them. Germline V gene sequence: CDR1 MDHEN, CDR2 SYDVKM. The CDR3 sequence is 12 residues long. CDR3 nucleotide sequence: TGTGCCAGCGACACAATCACCGGGGAGCTGTTTTTT. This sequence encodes CASDTITGELFF. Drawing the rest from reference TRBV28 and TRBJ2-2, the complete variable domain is DVKVTQSSRYLVKRTGEKVFLECVQDMDHENMFWYRQDPGLGLRLIYFSYDVKMKEKGDIPEGYSVSREKKERFSLILESASTNQTSMYLCASDTITGELFFGEGSRLTVL.

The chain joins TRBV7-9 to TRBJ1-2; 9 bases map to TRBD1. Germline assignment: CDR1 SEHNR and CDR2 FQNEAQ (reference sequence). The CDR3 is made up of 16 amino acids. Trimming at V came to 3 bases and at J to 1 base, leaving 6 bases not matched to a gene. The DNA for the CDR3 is TGTGCCAGCAGCTTTACAGGGGGCGCCCGTAACTATGGCTACACCTTC. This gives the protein CASSFTGGARNYGYTF.

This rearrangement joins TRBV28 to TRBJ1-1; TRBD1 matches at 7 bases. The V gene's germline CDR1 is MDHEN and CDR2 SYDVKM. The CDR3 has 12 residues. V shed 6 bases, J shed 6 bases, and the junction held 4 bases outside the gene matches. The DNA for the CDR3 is TGTGCCAGCAGAGGGGGCGTCCCTGAAGCTTTCTTT. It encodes CASRGGVPEAFF. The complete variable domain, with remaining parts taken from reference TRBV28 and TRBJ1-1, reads DVKVTQSSRYLVKRTGEKVFLECVQDMDHENMFWYRQDPGLGLRLIYFSYDVKMKEKGDIPEGYSVSREKKERFSLILESASTNQTSMYLCASRGGVPEAFFGQGTRLTVV.

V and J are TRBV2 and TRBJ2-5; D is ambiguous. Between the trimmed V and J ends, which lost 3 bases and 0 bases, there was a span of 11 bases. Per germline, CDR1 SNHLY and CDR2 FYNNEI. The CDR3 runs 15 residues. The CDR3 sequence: CASSEFLEYQETQYF. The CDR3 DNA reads TGTGCCAGCAGTGAGTTCCTTGAGTACCAAGAGACCCAGTACTTC.

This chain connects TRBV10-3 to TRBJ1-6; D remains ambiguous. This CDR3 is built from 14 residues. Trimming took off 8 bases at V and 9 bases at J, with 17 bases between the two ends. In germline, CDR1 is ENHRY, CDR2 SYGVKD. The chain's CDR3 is CAIRGDGKGSPLHF. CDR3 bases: TGTGCCATCCGCGGTGATGGAAAAGGTTCACCCCTCCACTTT.

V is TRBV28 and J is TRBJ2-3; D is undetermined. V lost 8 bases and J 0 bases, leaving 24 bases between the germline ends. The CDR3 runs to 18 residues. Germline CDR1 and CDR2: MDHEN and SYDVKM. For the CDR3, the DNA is TGTGCCAGCGCGGAAGAATTAGGCTTCGCGCTTAGCACAGATACGCAGTATTTT. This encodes CASAEELGFALSTDTQYF. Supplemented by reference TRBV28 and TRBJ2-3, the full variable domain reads DVKVTQSSRYLVKRTGEKVFLECVQDMDHENMFWYRQDPGLGLRLIYFSYDVKMKEKGDIPEGYSVSREKKERFSLILESASTNQTSMYLCASAEELGFALSTDTQYFGPGTRLTVL.

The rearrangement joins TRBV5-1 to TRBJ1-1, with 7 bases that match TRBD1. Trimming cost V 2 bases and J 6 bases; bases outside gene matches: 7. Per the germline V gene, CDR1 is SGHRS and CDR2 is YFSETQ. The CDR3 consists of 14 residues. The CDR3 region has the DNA TGCGCCAGCAGCTTTTATCAGGGGGGATCTGAAGCTTTCTTT. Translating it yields CASSFYQGGSEAFF.

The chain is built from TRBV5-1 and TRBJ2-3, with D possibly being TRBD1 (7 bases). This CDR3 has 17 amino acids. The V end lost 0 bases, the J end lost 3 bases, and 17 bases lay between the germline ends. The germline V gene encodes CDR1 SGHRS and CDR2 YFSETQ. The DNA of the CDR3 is TGCGCCAGCAGCTTGGAGCCCAGGGGGGTTGGAACAGATACGCAGTATTTT. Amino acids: CASSLEPRGVGTDTQYF.

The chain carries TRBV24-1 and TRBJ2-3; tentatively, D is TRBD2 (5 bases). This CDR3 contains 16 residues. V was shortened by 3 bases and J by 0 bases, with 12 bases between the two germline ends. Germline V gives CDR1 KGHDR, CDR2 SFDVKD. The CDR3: CATSDKADTSTDTQYF. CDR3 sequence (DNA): TGTGCCACCAGTGATAAAGCGGATACTAGCACAGATACGCAGTATTTT.

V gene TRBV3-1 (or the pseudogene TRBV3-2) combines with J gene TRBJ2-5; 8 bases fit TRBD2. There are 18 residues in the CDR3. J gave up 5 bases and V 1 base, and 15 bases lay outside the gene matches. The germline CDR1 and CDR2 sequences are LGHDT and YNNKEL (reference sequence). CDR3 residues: CASSQGESGGFIVETQYF. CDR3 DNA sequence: TGTGCCAGCAGCCAAGGAGAATCGGGGGGGTTCATAGTGGAGACCCAGTACTTC.

Here the CDR3 reads CAVGDMVENYGYTF. The CDR3 DNA sequence: TGTGCTGTAGGGGACATGGTGGAAAACTATGGCTACACCTTC. The gene calls are TRBV6-5 and TRBJ1-2; D perhaps matches TRBD1 (6 bases). The germline CDR1 and CDR2 sequences are MNHEY and SVGAGI. The CDR3 is 14 residues long.